This T cell receptor beta chain was obtained from a study of Ad26.COV2.S vaccination and SARS-CoV-2 variants. With respect to this clone: Its antigen is as yet unknown.

General study results and limits: Placebo and vaccine recipients had non-spike TCR breadth that was similar. Placebo recipients had lower spike-specific TCR breadth than vaccine recipients. Quantification of TCR breadth and depth may have yielded underestimates of total T cell responses. Reportedly, after vaccination the spike-specific CD8+ and CD4+ T cell responses displayed substantial breadth.

The CDR3 has 17 amino acids. The germline V gene has CDR1 SGHAT and CDR2 FQNNGV. V lost 0 bases, J lost 2 bases, and 8 bases stayed unmatched. Clones were read by immunoSEQ multiplex PCR, and TCRdb kept only the in-frame ones, dropping some. The sample lists about 350,000 clones; about 90% were seen once. The receptor was isolated from a human donor who had recovered from COVID-19. The sequences come from peripheral blood, collected after recovery from COVID-19. The rearrangement uses TRBV11-2 and TRBJ2-3; 7 bases line up with TRBD1. The CDR3 sequence: CASSLDPGTAITDTQYF. The CDR3 DNA sequence: TGTGCCAGCAGCTTAGATCCGGGGACAGCAATCACAGATACGCAGTATTTT.